The rows below give T cell receptor beta chains drawn from one sample of a study of blood T cell repertoires in COVID-19. The data were produced by immunoSEQ multiplex PCR, yet TCRdb's version contains in-frame clones alone and is incomplete. The data hold 100,000 to 150,000 clones, with around 70% observed a single time. The sequencing input was peripheral blood. The receptor set was obtained from a man between 60 and 70 years old with acute or convalescent COVID-19. The CDR3 runs from the conserved cysteine through the conserved F or W. The D gene is left open where the match is weak. For some rows the clone size is stated as once, few or many, or as a class when expanded; others skip it.

j_call	d_call	v_call	clone_size	cdr3_aa	cdr3_nt
TRBJ2-3	-	TRBV27	-	CASGRLTDTQYF	TGTGCCAGCGGGAGACTCACAGATACGCAGTATTTT
TRBJ2-2	TRBD2	TRBV11-3	-	CASSSPLGLAGGTTGELFF	TGTGCCAGCAGCTCCCCCTTGGGACTAGCGGGAGGGACGACCGGGGAGCTGTTTTTT
TRBJ1-1	TRBD1	TRBV5-1	-	CASSVSARGRTEAFF	TGCGCCAGCAGCGTGAGCGCAAGGGGGCGCACTGAAGCTTTCTTT
TRBJ1-2	-	TRBV3-1/TRBV3-2	-	CASSQDRQPSGYTF	TGTGCCAGCAGCCAAGATCGCCAACCCAGTGGCTACACCTTC
TRBJ1-2	-	TRBV29-1	-	CSVEGPREDYGYTF	TGCAGCGTTGAAGGACCCAGGGAAGACTATGGCTACACCTTC
TRBJ2-1	TRBD2	TRBV14	-	CASSRFWLAGGISNEQFF	TGTGCCAGCAGCCGGTTTTGGCTAGCGGGGGGTATTTCAAATGAGCAGTTCTTC
TRBJ2-3	TRBD2	TRBV30	-	CAGSSSGSTDTQYF	TGTGCTGGGTCAAGTAGCGGGAGCACAGATACGCAGTATTTT
TRBJ2-1	TRBD2	TRBV5-1	-	CARSLGRGGGASGNEQFF	TGCGCCCGCAGCTTGGGCCGCGGCGGGGGGGCGTCGGGCAATGAGCAGTTCTTC
TRBJ1-4	-	TRBV11-2	-	CASSLNGATNEKLFF	TGTGCCAGCAGCCTCAACGGGGCAACTAATGAAAAACTGTTTTTT
TRBJ2-7	-	TRBV11-2	-	CASSLDSGFYEQYF	TGTGCCAGCAGCTTAGATTCCGGGTTCTACGAGCAGTACTTC
TRBJ1-4	TRBD1	TRBV3-1/TRBV3-2	few	CASSRQGARGEKLFF	TGTGCCAGCAGCCGGCAGGGGGCGCGGGGCGAAAAACTGTTTTTT
TRBJ1-1	TRBD1	TRBV29-1	-	CSTSDRVIWDTEAFF	TGCAGCACCTCGGACAGGGTAATTTGGGACACTGAAGCTTTCTTT
TRBJ2-7	-	TRBV4-1	few	CASSQYSTGSISEQYF	TGCGCCAGCAGCCAATACTCGACAGGATCGATCTCCGAGCAGTACTTC
TRBJ1-1	-	TRBV7-9	few	CASSMNEAIEAFF	TGTGCCAGCAGCATGAATGAAGCTATTGAAGCTTTCTTT
TRBJ1-4	-	TRBV29-1	-	CSVQGEKLFF	TGCAGCGTACAGGGTGAAAAACTGTTTTTT
TRBJ1-2	-	TRBV5-4	-	CASSLGTNGYTF	TGTGCCAGCAGCTTGGGGACAAATGGCTACACCTTC
TRBJ2-2	-	TRBV19	-	CASSILVDSTGELFF	TGTGCCAGTAGTATTTTGGTAGATAGCACCGGGGAGCTGTTTTTT
TRBJ2-7	-	TRBV12-3/TRBV12-4	few	CASTRTGLYEQYF	TGTGCCAGCACTAGAACAGGGCTCTACGAGCAGTACTTC
TRBJ2-2	-	TRBV24-1	-	CATSPQMTGELFF	TGTGCCACCAGTCCTCAGATGACCGGGGAGCTGTTTTTT
TRBJ2-1	TRBD1	TRBV14	-	CASSHTTEPGQGYEQFF	TGTGCCAGCAGCCACACAACCGAACCGGGACAGGGCTATGAGCAGTTCTTC
TRBJ2-2	-	TRBV6-4	many	CASSDSGKNTGELFF	TGTGCCAGCAGTGATAGCGGAAAGAACACCGGGGAGCTGTTTTTT
TRBJ2-7	-	TRBV19	-	CASSIGGPPWEQYF	TGTGCCAGTAGTATTGGTGGGCCTCCGTGGGAGCAGTACTTC
TRBJ2-3	TRBD1	TRBV11-3	-	CASSTGVADTQYF	TGTGCCAGCTCAACAGGGGTGGCAGATACGCAGTATTTT
TRBJ1-2	-	TRBV6-2/TRBV6-3	-	CASSAGVGYTF	TGTGCCAGCAGTGCCGGAGTTGGCTACACCTTC
TRBJ2-7	TRBD2	TRBV30	-	CASKLAGGSYEQYF	TGTGCCTCAAAACTAGCGGGGGGTTCCTACGAGCAGTACTTC
TRBJ1-2	TRBD1	TRBV6-5	-	CASSPGQGRNYGYTF	TGTGCCAGCAGTCCAGGACAGGGAAGGAACTATGGCTACACCTTC
TRBJ1-2	TRBD1	TRBV4-1	few	CASRLQGEDGYTF	TGCGCCAGCAGACTACAGGGGGAGGATGGCTACACCTTC
TRBJ2-3	TRBD2	TRBV5-1	-	CASSSGTSGGLTDTQYF	TGCGCCAGCAGCTCGGGGACTAGCGGGGGCCTCACAGATACGCAGTATTTT
TRBJ1-1	-	TRBV7-8	-	CASSLDERSGTEAFF	TGTGCCAGCAGCTTAGACGAGCGATCGGGTACTGAAGCTTTCTTT
TRBJ2-3	-	TRBV6-1	few	CASSEQSKDTQYF	TGTGCCAGCAGTGAACAGTCCAAAGATACGCAGTATTTT
TRBJ1-1	-	TRBV15	-	CATSRDRVSNEAFF	TGTGCCACCAGCAGAGATCGGGTTTCTAATGAAGCTTTCTTT
TRBJ1-2	-	TRBV5-1	few	CASSLGGEISYTF	TGCGCCAGCAGCTTGGGCGGGGAAATAAGCTACACCTTC
TRBJ1-1	TRBD1	TRBV19	once	CASSRQGNTEAFF	TGTGCCAGCTCTAGACAGGGCAACACTGAAGCTTTCTTT
TRBJ2-4	TRBD2	TRBV11-2	-	CASSSEPPGLVAKNIQYF	TGTGCCAGCAGCTCTGAGCCCCCGGGACTAGTAGCCAAAAACATTCAGTACTTC
TRBJ2-3	TRBD2	TRBV7-9	once	CASSPEGLSGSVTQYF	TGTGCCAGCAGCCCCGAGGGACTAAGCGGGAGTGTCACGCAGTATTTT
TRBJ1-1	TRBD1	TRBV11-2	-	CASSWGQGGSEAFF	TGTGCCAGCAGCTGGGGACAGGGGGGTTCCGAAGCTTTCTTT
TRBJ2-7	TRBD2	TRBV27	once	CASSLIWGSGGAQYF	TGTGCCAGCAGTTTGATTTGGGGTAGCGGGGGGGCCCAGTACTTC
TRBJ2-4	-	TRBV6-1	-	CASSEALGQGQNIQYF	TGTGCCAGCAGTGAAGCGCTTGGGCAGGGGCAAAACATTCAGTACTTC
TRBJ1-2	-	TRBV3-1/TRBV3-2	-	CASSQGANQGRDGYTF	TGTGCCAGCAGCCAAGGAGCGAATCAGGGAAGGGATGGCTACACCTTC
TRBJ2-7	-	TRBV27	-	CASSLVAGYEQYF	TGTGCCAGCAGTTTAGTGGCGGGCTACGAGCAGTACTTC
TRBJ1-1	-	TRBV11-3	-	CASSFGGELNTEAFF	TGTGCCAGCAGCTTCGGAGGAGAATTGAACACTGAAGCTTTCTTT